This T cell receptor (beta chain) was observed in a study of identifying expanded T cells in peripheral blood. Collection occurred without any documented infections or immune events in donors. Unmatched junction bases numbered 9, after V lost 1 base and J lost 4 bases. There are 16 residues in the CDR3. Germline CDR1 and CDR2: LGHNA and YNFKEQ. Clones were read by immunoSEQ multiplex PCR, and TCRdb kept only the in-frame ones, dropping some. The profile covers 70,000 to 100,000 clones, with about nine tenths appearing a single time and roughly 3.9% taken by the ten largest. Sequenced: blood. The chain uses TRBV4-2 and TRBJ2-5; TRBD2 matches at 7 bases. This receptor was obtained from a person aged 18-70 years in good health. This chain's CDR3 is CASSQGEGRGPETQYF. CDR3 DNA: TGTGCCAGCAGCCAAGGAGAAGGGAGGGGTCCAGAGACCCAGTACTTC.